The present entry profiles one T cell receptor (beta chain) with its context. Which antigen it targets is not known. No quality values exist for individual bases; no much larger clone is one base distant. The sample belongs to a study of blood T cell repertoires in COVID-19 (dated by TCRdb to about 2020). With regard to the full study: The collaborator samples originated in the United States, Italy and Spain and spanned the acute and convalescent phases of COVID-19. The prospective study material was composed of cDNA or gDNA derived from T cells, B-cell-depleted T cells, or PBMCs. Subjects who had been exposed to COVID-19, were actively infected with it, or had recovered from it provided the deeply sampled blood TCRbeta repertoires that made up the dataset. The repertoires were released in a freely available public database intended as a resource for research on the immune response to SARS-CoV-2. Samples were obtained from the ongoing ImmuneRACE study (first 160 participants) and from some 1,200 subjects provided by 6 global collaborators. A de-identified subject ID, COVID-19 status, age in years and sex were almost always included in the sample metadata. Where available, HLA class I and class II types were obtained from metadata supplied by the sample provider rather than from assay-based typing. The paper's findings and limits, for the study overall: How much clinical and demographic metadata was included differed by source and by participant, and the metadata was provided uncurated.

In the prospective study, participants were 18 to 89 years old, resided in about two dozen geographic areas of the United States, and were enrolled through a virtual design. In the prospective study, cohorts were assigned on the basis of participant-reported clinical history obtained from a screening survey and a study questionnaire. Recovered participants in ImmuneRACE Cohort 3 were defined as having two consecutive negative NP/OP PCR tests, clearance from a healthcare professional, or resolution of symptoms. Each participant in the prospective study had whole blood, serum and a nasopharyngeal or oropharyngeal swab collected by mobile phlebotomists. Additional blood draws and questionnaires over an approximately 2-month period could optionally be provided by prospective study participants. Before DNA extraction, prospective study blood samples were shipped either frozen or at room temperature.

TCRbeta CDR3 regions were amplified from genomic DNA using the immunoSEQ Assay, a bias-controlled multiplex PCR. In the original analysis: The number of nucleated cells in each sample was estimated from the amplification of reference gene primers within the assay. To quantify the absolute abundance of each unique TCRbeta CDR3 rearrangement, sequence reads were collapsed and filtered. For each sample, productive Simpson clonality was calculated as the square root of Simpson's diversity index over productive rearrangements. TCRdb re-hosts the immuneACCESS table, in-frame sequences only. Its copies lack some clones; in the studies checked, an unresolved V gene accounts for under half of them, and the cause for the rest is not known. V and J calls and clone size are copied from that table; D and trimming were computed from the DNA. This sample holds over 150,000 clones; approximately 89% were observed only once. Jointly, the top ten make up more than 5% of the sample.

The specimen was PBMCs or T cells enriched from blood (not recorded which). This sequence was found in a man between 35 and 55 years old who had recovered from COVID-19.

The CDR3 region: CAWRTDSYYGYTF. At the DNA level, the sequence is TGTGCCTGGAGAACAGATTCCTACTATGGCTACACCTTC. The receptor chain draws on TRBV30 and TRBJ1-2; no confident D gene assignment can be made. Spanning cysteine to phenylalanine, the CDR3 consists of 13 amino acids. The sequence is cut down to CDR3 DNA, 39 bases in frame from base 1. V was cut back by 3 bases and J by 3 bases, leaving a gap of 11 bases between them. Reading the germline V gene (reference sequence) gives CDR1 GTSNPN and CDR2 SVGIG. With the rest looked up from the reference TRBV30 and TRBJ1-2 genes rather than sequenced, the full variable domain is SQTIHQWPATLVQPVGSPLSLECTVEGTSNPNLYWYRQAAGRGLQLLFYSVGIGQISSEVPQNLSASRPQDRQFILSSKKLLLSDSGFYLCAWRTDSYYGYTFGSGTRLTVV.